Listed here is a single T cell receptor beta chain. There is no known antigen for this receptor. No per-base quality is available; no much larger clone lies one base away. The library came from the immunoSEQ multiplex PCR assay. To provide template for TCR sequencing, every sample had RNA extracted and reverse transcribed into cDNA. SuperScript III was used for first-strand cDNA synthesis, primed with a 2:1 mix of oligo-dT and random hexamers. A synthetic immune receptor repertoire was used to gauge amplification bias, and whatever bias remained was removed computationally. On the study's bioinformatics: After raw reads were preprocessed to remove errors, the CDR3 was defined following IMGT conventions as running from the conserved cysteine to phenylalanine. Clonality was computed by normalizing Shannon entropy by log2 of the number of productive unique TCRs and subtracting the result from 1. Scalp TCRbeta sequences were cross-referenced with sorted blood CD4 and CD8 repertoires so that the CD4 or CD8 identity of scalp clones could be inferred. Held by TCRdb, this immuneACCESS table contains in-frame sequences only and omits some clones. Under half of the omission traces to an unresolved V gene where checked; the cause of the rest is unknown. Clonal size and the V and J genes are those of that table, whereas D and trimming came from the DNA. The sample data list around 270,000 clones, and 58% of these were observed just once. The top ten clonotypes cover under 2% of the sample.

The sample originates from a study of CD8+ T cells in alopecia areata listed by TCRdb under 2018. In the study overall: The treated patients took part in an open-label pilot trial in which moderate-to-severe alopecia areata was treated with oral tofacitinib at 5 to 10 mg twice daily. The RNA source kit depended on sample type: the PAXgene miRNA kit for fixed scalp, the miRNeasy kit for PBMCs, and the RNeasy kit for mouse skin. For the treated patients, the SALT score, which quantifies what percentage of scalp surface area is affected, served as the measure of disease severity. The study used high-throughput TCRbeta sequencing to examine T cell clonal expansion in alopecia areata, in both the C3H/HeJ mouse model and human patients. In humans, TCRbeta sequencing was performed on scalp tissue and on sorted CD4+ and CD8+ peripheral blood T cells from healthy controls and from patients with patchy or totalis/universalis alopecia areata. TCRbeta CDR3 regions were amplified by immunoSEQ multiplex PCR using 35 Vbeta forward and 13 Jbeta reverse primers. Scalp clonality was compared across normal scalp (n=4), patchy alopecia areata scalp (n=8), and alopecia totalis/universalis scalp (n=8). Biopsies were taken from tofacitinib-treated patients at baseline and at 4 and 24 weeks of treatment, and a later scalp biopsy was taken in several of the tofacitinib-treated patients. Patients received tofacitinib for 6 to 18 months and were then followed off drug for 6 months to check for delayed response and recurrence.

Reading the germline V gene (reference sequence) gives CDR1 SEHNR and CDR2 FQNEAQ. The cysteine opens and the phenylalanine closes a CDR3 of 14 amino acids. Only CDR3 DNA remains: 42 bases, in frame from the first base. V and J lose 3 bases and 6 bases, and a span of 15 bases separates them. In light of the paper, this sample's time point label describes: roughly 24 weeks on oral tofacitinib. Read against the paper, the sample's treatment or condition label means: oral pan-JAK inhibitor, 5-10 mg twice daily. From alopecia areata patients, peripheral blood was collected along with lesional scalp punch biopsies. PBMCs were separated by density centrifugation and stained for CD3, CD4 and CD8, after which CD4+ and CD8+ T cells were sorted on a FACSAria. The full study reports these points: Scalp TCR repertoire analysis is complicated because resident alphabeta T cells in normal human skin are also sequenced, whereas mouse skin is dominated by gammadelta T cells. Because the treated cohort was small and had only one nonresponder, larger studies are needed to examine links between baseline CD8+ expansion and response. Shared TCR sequences between patients were less evident than in mice, which may be partly attributable to HLA diversity in the patient population. With tofacitinib, both scalp clonality and the number of expanded CD8+ clones among the top 100 scalp clones went down significantly. Compared with normal scalp, lesional scalp, particularly in alopecia totalis/universalis, had higher clonality and more expanded CD8+ clones, which suggests antigenic drive. Many expanded lesional clones persisted in scalp and blood during tofacitinib treatment, which may partly explain relapse after stopping treatment.

Sequencing used CD4+ T cells sorted from blood, obtained at week 24, from a patient treated with tofacitinib. The receptor's source is a human donor with alopecia areata. Rearrangement joined TRBV7-9 to TRBJ2-7; a weak D assignment points to TRBD1 (6 bases agree). The CDR3 in this case is CASSLMQGSGEQYF. The nucleotide sequence reads as follows: TGTGCCAGCAGCTTGATGCAGGGGTCGGGCGAGCAGTACTTC.